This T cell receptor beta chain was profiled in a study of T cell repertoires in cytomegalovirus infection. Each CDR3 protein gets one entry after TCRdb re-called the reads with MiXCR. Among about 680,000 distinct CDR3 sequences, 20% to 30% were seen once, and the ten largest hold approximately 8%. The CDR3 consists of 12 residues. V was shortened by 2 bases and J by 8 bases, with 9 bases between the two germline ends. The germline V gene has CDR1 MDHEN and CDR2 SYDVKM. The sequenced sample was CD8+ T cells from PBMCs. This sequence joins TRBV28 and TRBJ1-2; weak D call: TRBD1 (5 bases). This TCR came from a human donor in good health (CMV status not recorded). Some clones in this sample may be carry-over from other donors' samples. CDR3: CASSLGAEGYTF. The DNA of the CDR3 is TGTGCCAGCAGTTTAGGGGCAGAGGGCTACACCTTC.